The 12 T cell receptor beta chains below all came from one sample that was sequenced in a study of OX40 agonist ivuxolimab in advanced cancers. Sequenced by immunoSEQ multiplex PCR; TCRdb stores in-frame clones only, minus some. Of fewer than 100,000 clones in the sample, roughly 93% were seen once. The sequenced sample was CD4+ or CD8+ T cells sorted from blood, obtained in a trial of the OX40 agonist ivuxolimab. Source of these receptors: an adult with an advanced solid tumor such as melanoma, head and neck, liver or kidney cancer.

CDR3 DNA sequence: TGCGCCAGCAGCCTCTTCCCTCGAGCTACAGGGGGCTGGGAAAAACTGTTTTTT. Encoded protein: CASSLFPRATGGWEKLFF. The chain employs TRBV5-1 and TRBJ1-4, with TRBD1 identical over 9 bases. This CDR3 has 18 amino acids. Germline V gene lookup returns CDR1 SGHRS and CDR2 YFSETQ. The V segment lost 4 bases and the J segment 8 bases; nucleotides outside the gene matches: 18.

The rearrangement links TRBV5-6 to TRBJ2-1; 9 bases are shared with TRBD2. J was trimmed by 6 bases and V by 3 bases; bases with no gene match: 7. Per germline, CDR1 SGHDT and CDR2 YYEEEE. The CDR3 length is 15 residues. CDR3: CASSSPSGIVNEQFF. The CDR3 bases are TGTGCCAGCAGCTCCCCTAGCGGGATCGTCAATGAGCAGTTCTTC.

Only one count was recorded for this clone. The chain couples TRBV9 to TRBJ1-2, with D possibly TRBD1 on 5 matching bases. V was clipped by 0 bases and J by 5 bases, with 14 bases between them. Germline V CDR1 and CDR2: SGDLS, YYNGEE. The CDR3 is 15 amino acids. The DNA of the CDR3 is TGTGCCAGCAGCGTAGAGGCCAGGGCTCCTTATGGCTACACCTTC. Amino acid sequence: CASSVEARAPYGYTF.

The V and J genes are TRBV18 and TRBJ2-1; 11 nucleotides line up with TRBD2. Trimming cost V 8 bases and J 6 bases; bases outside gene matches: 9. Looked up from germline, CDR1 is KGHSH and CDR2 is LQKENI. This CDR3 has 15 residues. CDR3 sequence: CASTTGTSGTNEQFF. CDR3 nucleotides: TGTGCCAGCACGACCGGGACTAGCGGAACCAATGAGCAGTTCTTC.

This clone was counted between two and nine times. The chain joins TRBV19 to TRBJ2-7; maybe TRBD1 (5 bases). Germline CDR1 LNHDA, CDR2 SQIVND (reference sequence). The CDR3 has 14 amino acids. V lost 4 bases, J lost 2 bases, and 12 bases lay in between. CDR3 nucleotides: TGTGCCAGTAGTAAGGGGAACACGCCCTACGAGCAGTACTTC. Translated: CASSKGNTPYEQYF.

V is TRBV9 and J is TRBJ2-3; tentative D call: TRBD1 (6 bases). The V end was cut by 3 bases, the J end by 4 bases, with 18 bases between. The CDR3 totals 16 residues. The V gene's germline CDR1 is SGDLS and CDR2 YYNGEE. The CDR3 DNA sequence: TGTGCCAGCAGCGGGAACAGGGCGGCCTTGGCAGATACGCAGTATTTT. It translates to CASSGNRAALADTQYF. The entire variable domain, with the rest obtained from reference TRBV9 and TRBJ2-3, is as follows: DSGVTQTPKHLITATGQRVTLRCSPRSGDLSVYWYQQSLDQGLQFLIQYYNGEERAKGNILERFSAQQFPDLHSELNLSSLELGDSALYFCASSGNRAALADTQYFGPGTRLTVL.

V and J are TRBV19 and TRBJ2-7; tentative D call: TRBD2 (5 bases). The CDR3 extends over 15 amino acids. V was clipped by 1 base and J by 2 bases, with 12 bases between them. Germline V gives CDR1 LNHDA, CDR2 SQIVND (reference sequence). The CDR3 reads CASSIGTEGPYEQYF. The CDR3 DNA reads TGTGCCAGTAGTATAGGTACAGAGGGCCCCTACGAGCAGTACTTC.

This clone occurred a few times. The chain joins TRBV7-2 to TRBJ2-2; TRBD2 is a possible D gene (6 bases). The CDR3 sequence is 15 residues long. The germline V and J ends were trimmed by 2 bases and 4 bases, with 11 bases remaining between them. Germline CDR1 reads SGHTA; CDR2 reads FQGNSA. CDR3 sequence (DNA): TGTGCCAGCAGCTTATCGGGAGTGGGCACCGGGGAGCTGTTTTTT. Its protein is CASSLSGVGTGELFF.

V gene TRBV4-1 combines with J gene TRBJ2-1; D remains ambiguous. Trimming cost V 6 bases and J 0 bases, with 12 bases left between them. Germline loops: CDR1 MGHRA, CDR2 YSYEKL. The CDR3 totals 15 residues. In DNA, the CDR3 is TGCGCCAGCAGACTCGGACCGAGCTCCTACAATGAGCAGTTCTTC. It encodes CASRLGPSSYNEQFF.

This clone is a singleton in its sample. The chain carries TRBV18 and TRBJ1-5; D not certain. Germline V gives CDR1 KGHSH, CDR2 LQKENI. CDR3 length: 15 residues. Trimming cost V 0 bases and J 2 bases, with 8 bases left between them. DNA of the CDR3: TGTGCCAGCTCACCACCGTTGGCTGGCAATCAGCCCCAGCATTTT. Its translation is CASSPPLAGNQPQHF.

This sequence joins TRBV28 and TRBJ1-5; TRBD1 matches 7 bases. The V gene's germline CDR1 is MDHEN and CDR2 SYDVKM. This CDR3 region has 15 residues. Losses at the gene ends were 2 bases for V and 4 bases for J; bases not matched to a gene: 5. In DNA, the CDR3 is TGTGCCAGCAGTTTAGTGGCACAGGGGAATCAGCCCCAGCATTTT. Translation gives CASSLVAQGNQPQHF.

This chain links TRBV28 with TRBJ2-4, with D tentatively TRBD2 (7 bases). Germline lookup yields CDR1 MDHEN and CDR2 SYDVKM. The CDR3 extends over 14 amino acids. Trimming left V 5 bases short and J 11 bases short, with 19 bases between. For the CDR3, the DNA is TGTGCCAGCAGTAAGGGGGGGGCAGGGATGTTTCAGTACTTC. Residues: CASSKGGAGMFQYF. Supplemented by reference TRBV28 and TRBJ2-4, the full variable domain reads DVKVTQSSRYLVKRTGEKVFLECVQDMDHENMFWYRQDPGLGLRLIYFSYDVKMKEKGDIPEGYSVSREKKERFSLILESASTNQTSMYLCASSKGGAGMFQYFGAGTRLSVL.